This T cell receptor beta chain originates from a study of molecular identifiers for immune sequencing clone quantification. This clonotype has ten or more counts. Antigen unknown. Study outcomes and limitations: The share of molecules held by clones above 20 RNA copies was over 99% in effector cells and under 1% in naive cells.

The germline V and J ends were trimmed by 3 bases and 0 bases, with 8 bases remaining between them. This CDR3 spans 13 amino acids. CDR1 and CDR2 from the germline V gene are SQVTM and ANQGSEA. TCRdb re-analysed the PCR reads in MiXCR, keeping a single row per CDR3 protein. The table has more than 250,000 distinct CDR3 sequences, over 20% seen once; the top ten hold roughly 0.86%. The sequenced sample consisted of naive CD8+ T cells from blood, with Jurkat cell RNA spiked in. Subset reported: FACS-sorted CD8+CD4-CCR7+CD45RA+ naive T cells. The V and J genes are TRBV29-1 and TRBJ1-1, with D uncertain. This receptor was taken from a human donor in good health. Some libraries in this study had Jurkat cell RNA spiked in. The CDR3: CSVERGLNTEAFF. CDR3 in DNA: TGCAGCGTTGAGCGGGGATTGAACACTGAAGCTTTCTTT.